Presented here are 20 T cell receptor beta chains from one specimen sequenced in a study of shared clonotypes between healthy human individuals (dated by TCRdb to 2020 to 2021). The library was produced with the immunoSEQ multiplex PCR assay. Held by TCRdb, this immuneACCESS table contains in-frame sequences only and omits some clones. Under half of the omission traces to an unresolved V gene where checked; the cause of the rest is unknown. For this sample the table gives roughly 700,000 clones, of which around 67% were detected only once. The ten most abundant clones make up about 1.7% of the sample. Sequencing was done on a sample of memory CD4+ T cells sorted from blood. This sample's cell subset or site label indicates: CD45RA-negative fraction. The receptors originated from a woman aged 25-40 years in good health.

Concerning this clone: This sample includes further DNA sequences coding for the same CDR3. This chain uses TRBV27 with TRBJ2-1; 9 bases are a match to TRBD2. The CDR3 spans 15 residues. The V segment lost 5 bases and the J segment 2 bases; nucleotides outside the gene matches: 4. CDR1 is MNHEY and CDR2 is SMNVEV in the germline V gene (reference sequence). The DNA for the CDR3 is TGTGCCAGCAGTCTTAGCGGGAGAGCCTACAATGAGCAGTTCTTC. Amino acid sequence: CASSLSGRAYNEQFF.

This chain connects TRBV5-8 to TRBJ2-3, with a tentative D call TRBD1 (5 bases). Trimming took 0 bases from V and 4 from J, leaving 12 bases between them. The CDR3 has 15 amino acids. Germline CDR1 reads SGHTS; CDR2 reads YDEGEE. This CDR3 is CASSLGRARSDTQYF. CDR3 coding DNA: TGTGCCAGCAGCTTGGGCAGGGCTAGGTCAGATACGCAGTATTTT.

V gene TRBV2 combines with J gene TRBJ2-5; TRBD2 might be the D (5 bases). With the DNA end fitting TRBJ2-7 better, the J assignment may be wrong. The CDR3 contains 15 residues. Germline lookup yields CDR1 SNHLY and CDR2 FYNNEI. As DNA, the CDR3 is TGTGCCAGCAGTGAAAATACCGGAGGAACCTACGAGCAGTACTTC. The encoded protein is CASSENTGGTYEQYF.

Many counts were recorded for this clone. The V and J genes are TRBV6-6 and TRBJ1-1; D ambiguous. This CDR3 comprises 13 residues. In germline, CDR1 is MNHNY, CDR2 SVGAGI (reference sequence). V gave up 6 bases and J gave up 1 base, with 9 bases separating them. The CDR3 DNA sequence: TGTGCCAGCAGCAATTACAAGAACACTGAAGCTTTCTTT. The encoded protein is CASSNYKNTEAFF.

The chain uses TRBV5-6 and TRBJ2-3; 9 positions match TRBD2. The CDR3 has 16 residues. V shed 2 bases, J shed 2 bases, and the junction held 6 bases outside the gene matches. Germline CDR1 reads SGHDT; CDR2 reads YYEEEE. CDR3 nucleotides: TGTGCCAGCAGCTTTACCGGGACTAGCATCACAGATACGCAGTATTTT. It translates to CASSFTGTSITDTQYF.

This clone was counted a few times. The chain carries TRBV14 and TRBJ1-4; 8 positions agree with TRBD1. The CDR3 length is 16 residues. Trimming took 2 bases from V and 6 from J; bases not matched to a gene: 8. Germline assignment: CDR1 SGHDN and CDR2 FVKESK. The CDR3 region has the DNA TGTGCCAGCAGCCAAAAAGGGACAGGTAGCCATGAAAAACTGTTTTTT. Residues: CASSQKGTGSHEKLFF.

The rearrangement joins TRBV11-3 to TRBJ2-7; 7 bases are a match to TRBD2. CDR1 is SGHNT, CDR2 YENEEA, per germline. This CDR3 contains 14 residues. The trim removed 5 bases at V and 5 bases at J, leaving 9 bases unmatched. For the CDR3, the DNA is TGTGCCAGCAGCCTTCAAGCGGGGTCCCACGAGCAGTACTTC. It specifies CASSLQAGSHEQYF.

This rearrangement joins TRBV5-1 to TRBJ2-3; D remains unclear. The V end lost 0 bases, the J end lost 5 bases, and 7 bases lay between the germline ends. The germline V gene has CDR1 SGHRS and CDR2 YFSETQ. This CDR3 has 13 amino acids. Here the CDR3 reads CASSLAPGDTQYF. The DNA for the CDR3 is TGCGCCAGCAGCTTGGCCCCGGGAGATACGCAGTATTTT.

The chain is built from TRBV6-1 and TRBJ2-4; 8 positions match TRBD2. CDR3 length equals 16 residues. The germline V gene encodes CDR1 MNHNS and CDR2 SASEGT. With V trimmed by 4 bases and J by 1 base, 6 bases remained unmatched. The CDR3 bases are TGTGCCAGCAGTGTCGGAGCGGGAGTCGCCAAAAACATTCAGTACTTC. It codes for CASSVGAGVAKNIQYF.

This clone was observed a single time. This chain uses TRBV28 with TRBJ2-7; D may correspond to TRBD1 or TRBD2 (6 bases each). The V gene lost 3 bases and the J gene lost 7 bases, with 16 bases spanning the gap. Germline V gives CDR1 MDHEN, CDR2 SYDVKM. The CDR3 contains 14 residues. The chain's CDR3 is CASSLGGATGEQYF. DNA of the CDR3: TGTGCCAGCAGTTTGGGGGGCGCGACTGGTGAGCAGTACTTC.

This clone was observed a single time. The chain joins TRBV5-1 to TRBJ1-1, with 10 bases fitting TRBD1. The germline gives CDR1 SGHRS, CDR2 YFSETQ. The CDR3 loop spans 17 amino acids. V lost 4 bases and J lost 1; bases outside the gene matches: 10. The CDR3 DNA sequence: TGCGCCAGCAGCCGTCACCGGGACAGGGGAAAGAACACTGAAGCTTTCTTT. This sequence encodes CASSRHRDRGKNTEAFF.

The chain joins TRBV7-3 to TRBJ2-3, with a weak D call TRBD2 (5 bases). The V gene lost 2 bases and the J gene lost 2 bases, with 8 bases spanning the gap. Germline assignment: CDR1 SGHTA and CDR2 FQGTGA. The CDR3 loop spans 14 amino acids. CDR3 DNA sequence: TGTGCCAGCAGCTTAGCGGGTTTCACAGATACGCAGTATTTT. It encodes CASSLAGFTDTQYF.

This clone has more than one count but fewer than ten. The CDR3 region has the DNA TGCAGCGTTGCGGGCCCAGGTAGGACTGAAGCTTTCTTT. It specifies CSVAGPGRTEAFF. V and J are TRBV29-1 and TRBJ1-1; D gene uncertain. The V and J ends lost 4 bases and 5 bases respectively, with 14 bases between them. Germline V lookup: CDR1 SQVTM, CDR2 ANQGSEA. The CDR3 has 13 amino acids.

The chain has TRBV6-1 and TRBJ1-1, with D perhaps TRBD1 (6 bases). With 7 bases removed from V and 5 bases from J, the gap between germline ends came to 17 bases. CDR1 is MNHNS, CDR2 SASEGT, per germline. There are 14 residues in the CDR3. CDR3 nucleotide sequence: TGTGCCAGCAACGGACAGCCGTTAGGGACTGAAGCTTTCTTT. This translates into CASNGQPLGTEAFF.

The chain carries TRBV7-9 and TRBJ2-7, with 11 bases matching TRBD2. CDR3 length: 15 residues. V lost 3 bases and J lost 2; bases outside the gene matches: 3. In germline, CDR1 is SEHNR, CDR2 FQNEAQ (reference sequence). CDR3 loop: CASSFGTSGTYEQYF. For the CDR3, the DNA is TGTGCCAGCAGCTTCGGGACTAGCGGAACCTACGAGCAGTACTTC.

This chain uses TRBV5-4 with TRBJ2-5; TRBD2 aligns across 7 bases. V shed 0 bases and J 5 bases; nucleotides not matched to a gene: 7. This CDR3 has 15 amino acids. Germline-derived CDR1 and CDR2 are SGHNT and YYREEE (reference sequence). DNA of the CDR3: TGTGCCAGCAGCTTGGATCGGGAGGAGGTGGAGACCCAGTACTTC. Translation: CASSLDREEVETQYF.

J is TRBJ2-1 and V is TRBV7-9, with unresolved D. The V and J ends lost 4 bases and 6 bases respectively, with 19 bases between them. CDR3 size: 16 residues. Germline V gene lookup returns CDR1 SEHNR and CDR2 FQNEAQ (reference sequence). This chain's CDR3 is CASSSTTPPVVNEQFF. The CDR3 nucleotides are TGTGCCAGCAGCTCCACGACCCCCCCGGTGGTCAATGAGCAGTTCTTC.

The rearrangement uses TRBV5-6 and TRBJ1-6, with unresolved D. CDR3 length: 14 amino acids. Germline lookup yields CDR1 SGHDT and CDR2 YYEEEE. Trimming took 4 bases from V and 9 from J, leaving 14 bases between them. The CDR3 nucleotides are TGTGCCAGCAGCGCTAGGGATAGGCGTTCACCCCTCCACTTT. Its protein is CASSARDRRSPLHF.

The chain combines TRBV28 with TRBJ2-5, with D unclear. V lost 5 bases and J 2 bases, leaving 6 bases between the germline ends. Germline V CDR1 and CDR2: MDHEN, SYDVKM. This CDR3 is 12 amino acids long. CDR3: CASSLEQETQYF. CDR3 in DNA: TGTGCCAGCAGTCTCGAGCAAGAGACCCAGTACTTC. The full variable domain, with the rest looked up from reference TRBV28 and TRBJ2-5, is DVKVTQSSRYLVKRTGEKVFLECVQDMDHENMFWYRQDPGLGLRLIYFSYDVKMKEKGDIPEGYSVSREKKERFSLILESASTNQTSMYLCASSLEQETQYFGPGTRLLVL.

The CDR3 nucleotides are TGTGCCAGCAGCGTGACAGGGGTCAATGAGCAGTTCTTC. This sequence encodes CASSVTGVNEQFF. The V and J genes are TRBV5-6 and TRBJ2-1; 8 bases agree with TRBD1. After removal of 4 bases from V and 6 bases from J, the junction contained 3 bases not matched to a gene. Germline CDR1 and CDR2: SGHDT and YYEEEE. The CDR3 has 13 residues.